This T cell receptor beta chain stems from a study of cytomegalovirus exposure and HLA in healthy donors. It was with 60 Vbeta and 13 Jbeta primers that the PCR ran. As processed by the authors: Later, tens of millions of unique TCR beta chains were counted in an analysis, and approximately 9.9 million of them were shared. Profiling relied on immunoSEQ multiplex PCR, and the TCRdb table lists in-frame clones only, not all of them. That table is the source of V, J and clone size, and D and trimming were worked out from the DNA. This repertoire shows some 120,000 clones, roughly two thirds found once; its top ten account for over 1.5%. CDR3 length: 14 residues. Looked up from germline, CDR1 is SEHNR and CDR2 is FQNEAQ (reference sequence). Trimming cost V 5 bases and J 3 bases; bases outside gene matches: 5. The study's findings and limits: 87-base-pair reads could not separate some V segments, including TRBV6-2 and TRBV6-3. The authors assumed roughly uniform sequencing depth across donors for presence/absence analyses.

At sampling all donors were nominally healthy, likely with unrecorded immune exposures. This clone has a handful of counts. Its antigen is undetermined. The sequence came from a man aged 25-45 years in good health and CMV-seropositive. This chain uses TRBV7-9 with TRBJ1-1; 8 positions agree with TRBD1. The sequencing input was PBMCs. The CDR3 nucleotides are TGTGCCAGCAGCCCAGGGGGCCCGTACACTGAAGCTTTCTTT. Its translation is CASSPGGPYTEAFF.